This TCR beta chain is drawn from a study of shared clonotypes between healthy human individuals. Whole-study context: The study enrolled a couple of women and three men aged 18 to 49.

Free of recent acute infections or vaccinations, the donors were healthy HIV-negative adults. Nashville, Tennessee was home to all donors, each a Caucasian adult. CD45RA+ naive and CD45RA-negative memory subsets were separated from CD4+ cells. To note about this clone: Other DNA sequences of this sample code for an identical CDR3.

The ends lost 4 bases at V and 6 bases at J; junction bases unmatched: 6. Germline V gives CDR1 SGHRS, CDR2 YFSETQ. The CDR3 contains 15 residues. TCRdb keeps only in-frame clones here, not all; method: immunoSEQ multiplex PCR. The data show about 2.4 million clones, under 95% seen once. Sequencing input: naive CD4+ T cells from PBMCs. Subset denoted: CD45RA+ positively selected. This receptor was taken from a man aged 18 to 30 in good health. Some clones in this sample may be carry-over from other donors' samples. V and J are TRBV5-1 and TRBJ2-7; TRBD2 matches 14 bases. CDR3 coding DNA: TGCGCCAGCAGCCCTGGGACTAGCGGGAGTGGCGAGCAGTACTTC. Translation gives CASSPGTSGSGEQYF.